This is a list of T cell receptor beta chains from one sample in a study of blood T cell repertoires in COVID-19. Using immunoSEQ multiplex PCR, the repertoire was profiled, and TCRdb retains in-frame clones only, with some absent. This sample has 200,000 to 250,000 clones, with just under 85% found just once. Sequenced material: PBMCs or T cells enriched from blood (not recorded which). These receptors came from a man aged 35 to 55 who had recovered from COVID-19. The CDR3 runs from the conserved cysteine through the conserved F or W. D genes are given only for firm matches.

v_gene	j_gene	d_gene	CDR3nt	CDR3aa
TRBV2	TRBJ1-1	NA	TGTGCCAGCACAGAGGGGGTGGGGACTGAAGCTTTCTTT	CASTEGVGTEAFF
TRBV7-3	TRBJ1-2	NA	TGTGCCAGCAGCCAAAATCCGGGTAATGGCTACACCTTC	CASSQNPGNGYTF
TRBV19	TRBJ1-5	TRBD1	TGTGCCAGTAGTAACGACAGGGTCGGTCAGCCCCAGCATTTT	CASSNDRVGQPQHF
TRBV3-1/TRBV3-2	TRBJ1-2	NA	TGTGCCAGCAGCCACGGGGGTGGGGGCTACACCTTC	CASSHGGGGYTF
TRBV7-2	TRBJ2-2	TRBD2	TGTGCCAGCAAACGACTAGCGGGATCGCGCGGGGAGCTGTTTTTT	CASKRLAGSRGELFF
TRBV5-8	TRBJ2-2	NA	TGTGCCAGCAGCTTGGTATTGAACACCGGGGAGCTGTTTTTT	CASSLVLNTGELFF
TRBV3-1/TRBV3-2	TRBJ2-5	NA	TGTGCCAGCAGCCAAGGGGGCGGGATGAAGCAAGAGACCCAGTACTTC	CASSQGGGMKQETQYF
TRBV29-1	TRBJ1-2	NA	TGCAGCGCATGGACAAACTGGGGAAATGGCTACACCTTC	CSAWTNWGNGYTF
TRBV5-1	TRBJ1-2	NA	TGCGCCAGCAGCCGACAGGAAATAGATGGCTACACCTTC	CASSRQEIDGYTF
TRBV5-1	TRBJ2-2	TRBD2	TGCGCCAGCAGCTCCCATAGCGGGGGGAGGTCCGTCTGGGAGCTGTTTTTT	CASSSHSGGRSVWELFF
TRBV9	TRBJ2-1	TRBD2	TGTGCCAGCAGCTCCGCGGGACTAGCGTACAATGAGCAGTTCTTC	CASSSAGLAYNEQFF
TRBV30	TRBJ1-1	TRBD1	TGTGCCTGGACCAGGGGGCGAACTGAAGCTTTCTTT	CAWTRGRTEAFF
TRBV4-3	TRBJ2-5	NA	TGCGCCAGCAGCCAAGAGGGCTCTACCCAGTACTTC	CASSQEGSTQYF
TRBV5-4	TRBJ1-3	TRBD1	TGTGCCAGCAGCCAAGACAGGGCCTCTGGAAACACCATATATTTT	CASSQDRASGNTIYF
TRBV7-8	TRBJ2-3	NA	TGTGCCAGCAGCTTAACACCTAGCACAGATACGCAGTATTTT	CASSLTPSTDTQYF
TRBV6-6	TRBJ1-2	NA	TGTGCCAGCAGCCCGGCGGGGGAATATGGCTACACCTTC	CASSPAGEYGYTF
TRBV15	TRBJ2-2	NA	TGTGCCACCAGCATATCTGCGGGCACGAACACCGGGGAGCTGTTTTTT	CATSISAGTNTGELFF
TRBV6-1	TRBJ1-4	TRBD1	TGTGCCAGCAGTGAACAGACAGGGAGGAATGAAAAACTGTTTTTT	CASSEQTGRNEKLFF
TRBV7-2	TRBJ1-3	NA	TGTGCCAGCAGCAAACAAACAGGACCCAGCTCTGGAAACACCATATATTTT	CASSKQTGPSSGNTIYF